What follows are 10 T cell receptor beta chains derived from one specimen sequenced in a study of a mutant IDH1 vaccine in newly diagnosed glioma. TCRdb's copy holds only in-frame clones and misses some; the assay was immunoSEQ multiplex PCR. Of about 66,000 clones in the sample, about 86% were seen once. Time point reported: baseline, week 1 (first vaccination visit). The treatment denotes: pre-vaccination baseline after standard-of-care therapy. The sequencing here drew on PBMCs, taken from a glioma patient treated with radiotherapy, temozolomide or both. These receptor sequences come from a man between 25 and 39 years old with glioma.

The chain carries TRBV6-4 and TRBJ2-5; D may be TRBD1 or TRBD2 (5 bases each). This CDR3 is built from 12 residues. CDR1 is MRHNA and CDR2 is SNTAGT in the germline V gene. V gave up 3 bases and J gave up 5 bases, with 7 bases separating them. CDR3 sequence: CASSEWDETQYF. The CDR3, as DNA: TGTGCCAGCAGTGAGTGGGACGAGACCCAGTACTTC.

The chain joins TRBV6-6 to TRBJ2-3; no clear D gene. The V end lost 2 bases, the J end lost 1 base, and 10 bases lay between the germline ends. Germline V gene sequence: CDR1 MNHNY, CDR2 SVGAGI (reference sequence). The CDR3 runs to 15 residues. In DNA form, the CDR3 reads TGTGCCAGCAGTTACGGTTCGGGTCGCACAGATACGCAGTATTTT. Encoded protein: CASSYGSGRTDTQYF.

The chain uses TRBV18 and TRBJ2-7; D is unclear. This CDR3 region has 14 residues. Germline V gene lookup returns CDR1 KGHSH and CDR2 LQKENI. V was trimmed by 8 bases and J by 0 bases, leaving 14 bases between them. CDR3 protein: CASRAPSASYEQYF. DNA of the CDR3: TGTGCCAGCCGAGCCCCCAGTGCCTCCTACGAGCAGTACTTC. The whole variable domain, remainder taken from reference TRBV18 and TRBJ2-7, is NAGVMQNPRHLVRRRGQEARLRCSPMKGHSHVYWYRQLPEEGLKFMVYLQKENIIDESGMPKERFSAEFPKEGPSILRIQQVVRGDSAAYFCASRAPSASYEQYFGPGTRLTVT.

The V and J genes are TRBV6-5 and TRBJ2-1, with a weak D call TRBD2 (7 bases). Trimming shortened V by 6 bases and J by 7 bases, and 19 bases separated the two germline ends. There are 15 residues in the CDR3. Per the germline V gene, CDR1 is MNHEY and CDR2 is SVGAGI. The CDR3 loop is CASSAPGGRLNEQFF. CDR3 DNA sequence: TGTGCCAGCAGCGCCCCCGGGGGGCGCTTGAATGAGCAGTTCTTC.

The chain recombines TRBV15 with TRBJ1-6, with 11 positions matching TRBD1. J was trimmed by 14 bases and V by 2 bases; bases with no gene match: 8. The CDR3 covers 15 residues. Per germline, CDR1 LNHNV and CDR2 YYDKDF (reference sequence). The DNA for the CDR3 is TGTGCCACCAGCAGAAAGGGACAGGGGGATGGTACCCTCCACTTT. Amino acids: CATSRKGQGDGTLHF.

The chain recombines TRBV6-5 with TRBJ1-2; TRBD1 aligns across 8 bases. The CDR3 sequence is 13 residues long. The junction had 4 bases not matched to a gene; V was cut back by 6 bases and J by 4 bases. Looked up from germline, CDR1 is MNHEY and CDR2 is SVGAGI. CDR3 coding DNA: TGTGCCAGCAGGGAAACAGGGGGCTATGGCTACACCTTC. Amino acids: CASRETGGYGYTF.

In this sample, this clone turned up a few times. V gene TRBV7-9 combines with J gene TRBJ1-1; perhaps TRBD1 as D (5 bases). Trimming shortened V by 5 bases and J by 5 bases, and 21 bases separated the two germline ends. This CDR3 is built from 16 residues. Germline CDR1 and CDR2: SEHNR and FQNEAQ (reference sequence). CDR3 DNA sequence: TGTGCCAGCAGCCCCCAGTGGGGGAATCGAGGGACTGAAGCTTTCTTT. Translated: CASSPQWGNRGTEAFF.

V usage is TRBV28 and J usage is TRBJ2-7; 8 nucleotides match TRBD1. CDR1 is MDHEN, CDR2 SYDVKM, per germline. CDR3 length equals 15 residues. With V trimmed by 7 bases and J by 0 bases, 8 bases remained unmatched. Here the CDR3 reads CASKNQGASSYEQYF. The CDR3 DNA follows: TGTGCCAGCAAAAATCAGGGGGCGTCCTCCTACGAGCAGTACTTC.

This chain uses TRBV11-2 with TRBJ2-5; D gene uncertain. Gene TRBJ2-7 matches the end of the DNA better, so the J call may be wrong. In germline, CDR1 is SGHAT, CDR2 FQNNGV. There are 14 residues in the CDR3. CDR3 sequence reads: CASSLVAASYEQYF. The CDR3 DNA reads TGTGCCAGCAGCTTGGTGGCGGCTTCCTACGAGCAGTACTTC.

This CDR3 is CAWSVDGQGTNEQFF. In DNA, the CDR3 is TGTGCCTGGAGTGTAGATGGACAGGGGACGAATGAGCAGTTCTTC. The chain carries TRBV30 and TRBJ2-1; 9 bases map to TRBD1. The ends lost 0 bases at V and 7 bases at J; junction bases unmatched: 7. Germline V gene lookup returns CDR1 GTSNPN and CDR2 SVGIG (reference sequence). CDR3 length: 15 residues.